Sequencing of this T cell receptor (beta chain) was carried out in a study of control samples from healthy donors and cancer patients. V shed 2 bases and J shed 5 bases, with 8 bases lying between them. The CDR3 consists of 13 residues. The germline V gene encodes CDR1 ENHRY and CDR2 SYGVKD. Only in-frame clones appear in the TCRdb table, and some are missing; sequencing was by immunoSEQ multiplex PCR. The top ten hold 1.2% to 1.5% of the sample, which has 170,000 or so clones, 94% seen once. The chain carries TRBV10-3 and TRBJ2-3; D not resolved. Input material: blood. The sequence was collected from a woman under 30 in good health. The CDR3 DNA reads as TGTGCCATCAGTGAGCATCGACGAGATACGCAGTATTTT. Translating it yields CAISEHRRDTQYF.